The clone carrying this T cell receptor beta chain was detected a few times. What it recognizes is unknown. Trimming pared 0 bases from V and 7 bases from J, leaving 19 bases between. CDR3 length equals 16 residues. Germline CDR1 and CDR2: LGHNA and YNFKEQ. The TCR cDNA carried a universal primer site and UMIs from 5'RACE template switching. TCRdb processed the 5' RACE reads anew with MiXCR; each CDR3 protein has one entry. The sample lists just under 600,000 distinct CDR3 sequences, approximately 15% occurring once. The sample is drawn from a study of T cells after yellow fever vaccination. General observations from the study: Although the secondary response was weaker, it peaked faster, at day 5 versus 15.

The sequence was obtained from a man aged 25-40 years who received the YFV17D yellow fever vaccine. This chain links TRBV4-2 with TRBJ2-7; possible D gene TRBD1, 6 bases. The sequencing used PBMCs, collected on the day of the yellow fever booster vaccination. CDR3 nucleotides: TGTGCCAGCAGCCAAGATCCCATTTTATCCCAGGGGGAGCAGTACTTC. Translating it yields CASSQDPILSQGEQYF.